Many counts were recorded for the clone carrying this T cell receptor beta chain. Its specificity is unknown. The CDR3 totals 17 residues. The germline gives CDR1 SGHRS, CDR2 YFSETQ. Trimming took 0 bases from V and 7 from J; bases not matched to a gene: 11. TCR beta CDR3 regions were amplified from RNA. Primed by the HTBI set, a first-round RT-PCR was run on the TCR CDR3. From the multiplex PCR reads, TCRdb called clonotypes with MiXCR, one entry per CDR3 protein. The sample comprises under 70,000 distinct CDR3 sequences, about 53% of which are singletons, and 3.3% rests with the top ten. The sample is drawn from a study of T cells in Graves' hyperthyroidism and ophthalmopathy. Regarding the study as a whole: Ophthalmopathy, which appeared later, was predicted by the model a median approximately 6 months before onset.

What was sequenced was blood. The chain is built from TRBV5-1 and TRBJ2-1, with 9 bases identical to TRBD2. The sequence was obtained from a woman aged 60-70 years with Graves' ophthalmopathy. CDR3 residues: CASSLGPRGLAENEQFF. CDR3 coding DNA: TGCGCCAGCAGCTTGGGCCCGAGGGGACTAGCAGAAAATGAGCAGTTCTTC.